This TCR beta chain stems from a study of blood T cell repertoires in COVID-19. Across the study: Samples taken during acute and convalescent COVID-19 were collected in the United States, Italy and Spain. Sources were T cells, B-cell-depleted T cells, or PBMCs; the material itself was cDNA or gDNA.

Authors' data handling: How many nucleated cells were present was estimated from reference gene primer amplification. Here immunoSEQ multiplex PCR was the method, and the copy in TCRdb shows in-frame clones only, minus some. V and J calls and clone size are as listed in that table; D and trimming were resolved from the DNA. The sample carries some 250,000 clones, 85% to 90% recorded once. The CDR3 contains 16 residues. CDR1 is MDHEN, CDR2 SYDVKM, per germline. V dropped 2 bases and J dropped 1 base, with 14 bases sitting between them. This TCR was sampled from a man between 60 and 75 years old with acute or convalescent COVID-19. The specimen was peripheral blood. The J gene is TRBJ1-1, the V gene TRBV28; the D gene is possibly TRBD1 (6 bases). The CDR3 here is CASSLDEFRGNTEAFF. The CDR3 nucleotides read TGTGCCAGCAGTTTAGATGAGTTCAGGGGGAACACTGAAGCTTTCTTT.